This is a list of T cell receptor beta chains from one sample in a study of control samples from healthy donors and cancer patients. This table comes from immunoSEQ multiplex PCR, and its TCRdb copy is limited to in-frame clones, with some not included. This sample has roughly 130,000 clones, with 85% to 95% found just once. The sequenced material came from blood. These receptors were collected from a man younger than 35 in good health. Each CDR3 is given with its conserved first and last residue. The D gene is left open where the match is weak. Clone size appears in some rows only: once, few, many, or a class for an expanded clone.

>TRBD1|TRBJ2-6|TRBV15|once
TGTGCCACCAGCAGAGGGGACAGGGGCTCTGGGGCCAACGTCCTGACTTTC
CATSRGDRGSGANVLTF
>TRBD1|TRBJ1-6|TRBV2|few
TGTGCCAGCAGTGAAGGGGACAGGTCCCGCAATTCACCCCTCCACTTT
CASSEGDRSRNSPLHF
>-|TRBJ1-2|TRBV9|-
TGTGCCAGCAGGGGTAGCGGCTACACCTTC
CASRGSGYTF
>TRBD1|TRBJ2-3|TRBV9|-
TGTGCCAGCAGCCCTGAAGGGACAGCCTCAAGAACGCAGTATTTT
CASSPEGTASRTQYF
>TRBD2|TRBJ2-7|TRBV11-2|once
TGTGCCAGCAGCTTAGAGGGTAGCGGGGGGTTCCTCTACGAGCAGTACTTC
CASSLEGSGGFLYEQYF
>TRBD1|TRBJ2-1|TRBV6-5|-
TGTGCCAGCAGCCGGGACAGCTCCTACAATGAGCAGTTCTTC
CASSRDSSYNEQFF
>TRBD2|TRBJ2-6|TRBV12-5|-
TGTGCTAGTGGTTTTTCGGGACCCCTCCTAGCGGGGGGCCCCTCTGGGGCCAACGTCCTGACTTTC
CASGFSGPLLAGGPSGANVLTF
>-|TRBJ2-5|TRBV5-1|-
TGCGCCAGCAGCTTGCGGCAGGGATTCGAGACCCAGTACTTC
CASSLRQGFETQYF
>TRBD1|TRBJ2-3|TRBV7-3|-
TGTGCCAGCAGCACCTGGACAGGGGGTCTGACAGATACGCAGTATTTT
CASSTWTGGLTDTQYF
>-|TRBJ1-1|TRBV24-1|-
TGTGCCACCAGTGATTCCTCGAACACTGAAGCTTTCTTT
CATSDSSNTEAFF
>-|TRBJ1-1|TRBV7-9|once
TGTGCCAGCAGCTTCTTGCGAACGAACACTGAAGCTTTCTTT
CASSFLRTNTEAFF
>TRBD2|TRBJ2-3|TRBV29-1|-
TGCAGCGTCCGAGGACTAGCGGGCCTTAGCACAGATACGCAGTATTTT
CSVRGLAGLSTDTQYF
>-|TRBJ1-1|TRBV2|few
TGTGCCAGCAGTGAAAGGTGGGGGACTACGGACACTGAAGCTTTCTTT
CASSERWGTTDTEAFF
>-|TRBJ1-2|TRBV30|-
TGTGCCTGGAGTGTGGACAACTACTATGGCTACACCTTC
CAWSVDNYYGYTF
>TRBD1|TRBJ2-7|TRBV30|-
TGTGCCTGGAGTCGACCCGGGACAGGGTACCGCGAGCAGTACTTC
CAWSRPGTGYREQYF
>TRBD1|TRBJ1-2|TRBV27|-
TGTGCCAGCAGTGGACAGGGGAACTATGGCTACACCTTC
CASSGQGNYGYTF
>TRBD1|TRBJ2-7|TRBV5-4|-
TGTGCCAGCAGCGGGGGACAGCCTTATGGGGGCGAGCAGTACTTC
CASSGGQPYGGEQYF
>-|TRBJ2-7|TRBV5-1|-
TGCGCCAGCAGCTTCAGGGGTTTCGCCTACGAGCAGTACTTC
CASSFRGFAYEQYF
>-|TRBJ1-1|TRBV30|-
TGTGCCTGGAGTGTACTGGGGGGAAACACTGAAGCTTTCTTT
CAWSVLGGNTEAFF
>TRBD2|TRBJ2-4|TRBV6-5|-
TGTGCCAGCAGTTACTCCGGGACTAATTACATTCAGTACTTC
CASSYSGTNYIQYF
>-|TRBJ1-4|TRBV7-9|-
TGTGCCAGCGGCAAGTGGGAAAAACTGTTTTTT
CASGKWEKLFF
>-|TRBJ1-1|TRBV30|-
TGTGCCTGGAGTTACGTGAACACTGAAGCTTTCTTT
CAWSYVNTEAFF
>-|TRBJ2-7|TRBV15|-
TGTGCCACCAGCAGAGATCCCGGACAGTACGAGCAGTACTTC
CATSRDPGQYEQYF
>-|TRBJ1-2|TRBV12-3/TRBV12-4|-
TGTGCCAGCAGTTTAAGTCCGGTCACCGGCTACACCTTC
CASSLSPVTGYTF
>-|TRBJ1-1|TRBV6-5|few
TGTGCCAGCAGTTACTTGCGGTCCAAGAACACTGAAGCTTTCTTT
CASSYLRSKNTEAFF
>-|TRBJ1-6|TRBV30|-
TGTGCCTGGACGAGGGTGAGACATTCACCCCTCCACTTT
CAWTRVRHSPLHF
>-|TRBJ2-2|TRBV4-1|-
TGCGCCAGCAGCCAAGATCCCGAGGCCGGGGAGCTGTTTTTT
CASSQDPEAGELFF
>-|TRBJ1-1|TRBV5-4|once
TGTGCCAGCAGCCCCCCTCAGGGATTCACTGAAGCTTTCTTT
CASSPPQGFTEAFF
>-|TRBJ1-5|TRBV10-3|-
TGTGCCATCAGTGTCGGGGGGCGCCAGCCCCAGCATTTT
CAISVGGRQPQHF
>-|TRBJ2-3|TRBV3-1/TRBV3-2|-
TGTGCCAGCAGAGGTCCGGACTCTGGGGGTGCACCAGATACGCAGTATTTT
CASRGPDSGGAPDTQYF
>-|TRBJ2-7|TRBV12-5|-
TGTGCTAGTGGTTTGGTTTTAGGGACACTCTCCTACGAGCAGTACTTC
CASGLVLGTLSYEQYF